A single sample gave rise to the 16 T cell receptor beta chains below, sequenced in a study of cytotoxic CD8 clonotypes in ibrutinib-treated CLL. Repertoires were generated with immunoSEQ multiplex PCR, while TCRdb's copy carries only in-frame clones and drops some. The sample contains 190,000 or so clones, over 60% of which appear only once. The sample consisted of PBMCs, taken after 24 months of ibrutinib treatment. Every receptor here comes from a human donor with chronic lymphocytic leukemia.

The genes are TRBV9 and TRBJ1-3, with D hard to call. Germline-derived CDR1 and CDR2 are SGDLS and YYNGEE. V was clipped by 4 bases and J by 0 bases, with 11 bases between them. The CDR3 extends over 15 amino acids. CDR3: CASSPRHSSGNTIYF. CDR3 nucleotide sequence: TGTGCCAGCAGCCCCCGACATAGCTCTGGAAACACCATATATTTT.

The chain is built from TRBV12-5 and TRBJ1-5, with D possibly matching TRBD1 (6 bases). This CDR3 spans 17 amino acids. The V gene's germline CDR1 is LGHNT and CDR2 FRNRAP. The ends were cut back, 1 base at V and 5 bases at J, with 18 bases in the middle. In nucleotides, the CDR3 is TGTGCTAGTGGTTTGGGTCCGGGGGGCCGCAACCATCAGCCCCAGCATTTT. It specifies CASGLGPGGRNHQPQHF.

This CDR3 reads CSVVFRPTYEQYF. The CDR3, as DNA: TGCAGCGTTGTGTTCAGACCTACCTACGAGCAGTACTTC. V usage is TRBV29-1 and J usage is TRBJ2-7; D is unclear. The CDR3 runs to 13 residues. V lost 4 bases and J lost 2, with 12 bases in between. CDR1 is SQVTM, CDR2 ANQGSEA, per germline.

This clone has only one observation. Here the CDR3 reads CSVENTEAFF. CDR3 bases: TGCAGCGTTGAGAACACTGAAGCTTTCTTT. V gene TRBV29-1 combines with J gene TRBJ1-1; D gene ambiguous. CDR3 length equals 10 residues. Germline V gives CDR1 SQVTM, CDR2 ANQGSEA. Trimming stripped 3 bases from V and 1 base from J, with 0 bases between.

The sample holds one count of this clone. CDR3 in DNA: TGTGCCAGCAGCTTAGAATCGCGCGGACTACCATACAATGAGCAGTTCTTC. It codes for CASSLESRGLPYNEQFF. V usage is TRBV7-2 and J usage is TRBJ2-1; possible D gene TRBD2, 6 bases. Germline V gives CDR1 SGHTA, CDR2 FQGNSA. With 1 base removed from V and 4 bases from J, the gap between germline ends came to 17 bases. The CDR3 runs to 17 residues. The full variable domain, completed using reference TRBV7-2 and TRBJ2-1, is GAGVSQSPSNKVTEKGKDVELRCDPISGHTALYWYRQSLGQGLEFLIYFQGNSAPDKSGLPSDRFSAERTGGSVSTLTIQRTQQEDSAVYLCASSLESRGLPYNEQFFGPGTRLTVL.

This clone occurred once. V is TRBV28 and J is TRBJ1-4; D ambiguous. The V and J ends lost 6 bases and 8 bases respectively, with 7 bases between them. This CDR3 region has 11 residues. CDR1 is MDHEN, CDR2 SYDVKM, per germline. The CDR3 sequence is CASRTAEKLFF. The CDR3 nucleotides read TGTGCCAGCAGAACGGCGGAAAAACTGTTTTTT.

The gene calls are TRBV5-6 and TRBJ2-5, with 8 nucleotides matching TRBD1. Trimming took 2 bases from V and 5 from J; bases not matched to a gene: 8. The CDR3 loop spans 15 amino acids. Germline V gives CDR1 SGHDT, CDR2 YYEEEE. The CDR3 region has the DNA TGTGCCAGCAGCTTCTACAGGGGGTCTGTGGAGACCCAGTACTTC. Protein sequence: CASSFYRGSVETQYF.

The CDR3 DNA reads TGTGCCAGCAGCAGGGGGACAGGGGGAAACTATGGCTACACCTTC. This translates into CASSRGTGGNYGYTF. The J gene is TRBJ1-2, the V gene TRBV11-2; TRBD1 matches 11 bases. Trimming took 5 bases from V and 2 from J; bases not matched to a gene: 4. CDR3 length: 15 residues. Germline V gene data show CDR1 as SGHAT and CDR2 as FQNNGV.

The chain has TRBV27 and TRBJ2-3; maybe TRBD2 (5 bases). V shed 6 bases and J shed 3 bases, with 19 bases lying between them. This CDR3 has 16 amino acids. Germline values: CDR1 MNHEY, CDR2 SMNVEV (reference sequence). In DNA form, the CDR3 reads TGTGCCAGCAGCACACGGATGAGAGGGATGACAGATACGCAGTATTTT. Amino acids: CASSTRMRGMTDTQYF.

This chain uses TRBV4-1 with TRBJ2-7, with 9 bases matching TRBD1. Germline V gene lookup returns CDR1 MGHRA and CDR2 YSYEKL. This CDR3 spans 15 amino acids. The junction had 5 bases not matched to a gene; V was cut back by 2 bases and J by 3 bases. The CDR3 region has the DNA TGCGCCAGCAGCCAATTCGGGACAGGGATCTACGAGCAGTACTTC. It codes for CASSQFGTGIYEQYF.

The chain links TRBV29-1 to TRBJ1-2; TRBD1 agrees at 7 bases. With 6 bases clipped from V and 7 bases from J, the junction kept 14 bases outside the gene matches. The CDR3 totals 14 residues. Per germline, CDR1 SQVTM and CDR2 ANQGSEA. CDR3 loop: CSVHPPHDRVGYTF. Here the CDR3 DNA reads TGCAGCGTCCACCCCCCACACGACAGGGTTGGCTACACCTTC.

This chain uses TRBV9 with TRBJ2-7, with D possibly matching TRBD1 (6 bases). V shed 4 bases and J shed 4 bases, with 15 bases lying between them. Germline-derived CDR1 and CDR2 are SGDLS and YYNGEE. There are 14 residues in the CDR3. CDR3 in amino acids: CASSKQGLSYEQYF. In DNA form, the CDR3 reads TGTGCCAGCAGCAAGCAGGGGTTGTCATACGAGCAGTACTTC.

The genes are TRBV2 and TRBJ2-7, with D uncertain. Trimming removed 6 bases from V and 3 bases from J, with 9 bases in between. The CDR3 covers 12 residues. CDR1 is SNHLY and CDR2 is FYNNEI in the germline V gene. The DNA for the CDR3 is TGTGCCAGCAGCCCCCAGGTCTACGAGCAGTACTTC. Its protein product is CASSPQVYEQYF.

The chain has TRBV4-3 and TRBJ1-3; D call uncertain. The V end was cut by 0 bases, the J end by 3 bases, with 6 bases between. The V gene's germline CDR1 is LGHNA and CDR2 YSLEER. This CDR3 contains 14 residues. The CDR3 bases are TGCGCCAGCAGCCAAGACGCAAGTGGAAACACCATATATTTT. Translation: CASSQDASGNTIYF.

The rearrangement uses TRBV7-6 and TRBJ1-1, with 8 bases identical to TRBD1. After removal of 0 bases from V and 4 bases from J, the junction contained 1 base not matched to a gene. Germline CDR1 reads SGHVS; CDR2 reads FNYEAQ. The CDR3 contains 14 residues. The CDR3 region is CASSLADRGTEAFF. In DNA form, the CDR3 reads TGTGCCAGCAGCTTAGCTGACAGGGGCACTGAAGCTTTCTTT.

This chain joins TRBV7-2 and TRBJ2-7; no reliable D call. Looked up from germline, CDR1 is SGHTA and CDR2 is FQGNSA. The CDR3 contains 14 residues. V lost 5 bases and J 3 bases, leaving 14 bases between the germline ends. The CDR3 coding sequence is TGTGCCAGCAGCCTTGACCAATTCGGCTACGAGCAGTACTTC. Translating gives CASSLDQFGYEQYF.